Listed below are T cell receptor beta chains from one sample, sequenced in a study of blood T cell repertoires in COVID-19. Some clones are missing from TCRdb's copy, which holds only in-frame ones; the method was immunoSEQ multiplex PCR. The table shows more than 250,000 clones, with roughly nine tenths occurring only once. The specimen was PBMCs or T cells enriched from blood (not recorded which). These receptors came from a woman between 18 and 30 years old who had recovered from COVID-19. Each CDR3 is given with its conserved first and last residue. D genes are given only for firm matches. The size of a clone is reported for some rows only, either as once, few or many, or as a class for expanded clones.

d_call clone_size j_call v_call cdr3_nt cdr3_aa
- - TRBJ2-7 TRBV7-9 TGTGCCAGCAGCCGAACAGGACGACTCCCCTACGAGCAGTACTTC CASSRTGRLPYEQYF
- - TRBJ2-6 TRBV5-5 TGTGCCAGCAGCTTGCCAGGGCCTATCCCCTCTGGGGCCAACGTCCTGACTTTC CASSLPGPIPSGANVLTF
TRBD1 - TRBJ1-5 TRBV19 TGTGCCAGTAGTACCGGGACAGGGGGCGAACAGCCCCAGCATTTT CASSTGTGGEQPQHF
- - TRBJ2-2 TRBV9 TGTGCCAGCAGCTCCCGGACACCAAACACCGGGGAGCTGTTTTTT CASSSRTPNTGELFF
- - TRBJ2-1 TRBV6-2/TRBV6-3 TGTGCCAGCAGTTTTGCTAGCCCGGTGAATGAGCAGTTCTTC CASSFASPVNEQFF
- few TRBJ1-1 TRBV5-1 TGCGCCAGCAGCCCCCGGGCAGGGGCCACTGAAGCTTTCTTT CASSPRAGATEAFF
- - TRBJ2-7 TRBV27 TGTGCCAGCAGTTCCGGCTCCTACGAGCAGTACTTC CASSSGSYEQYF
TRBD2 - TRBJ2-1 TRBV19 TGTGCCAGTAAGAGGGGACTAGGGAACAATGAGCAGTTCTTC CASKRGLGNNEQFF
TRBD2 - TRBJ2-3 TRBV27 TGTGCCAGCACCAACTTAGGCGGGGAGGGGACAGATACGCAGTATTTT CASTNLGGEGTDTQYF
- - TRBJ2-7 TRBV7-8 TGTGCCAGCAGCTTAGTGGGAGGCCCCTTCTCCTACGAGCAGTACTTC CASSLVGGPFSYEQYF
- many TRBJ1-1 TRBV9 TGTGCCAGCAGCGGCAGGTGGAGGGGCCTCCACACTGAAGCTTTCTTT CASSGRWRGLHTEAFF
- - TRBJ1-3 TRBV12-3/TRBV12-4 TGTGCCAGCAAACGGTTTGCTGGAAACACCATATATTTT CASKRFAGNTIYF
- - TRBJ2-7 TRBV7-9 TGTGCCAGCAGCTACGGGACTCCCTACGAGCAGTACTTC CASSYGTPYEQYF
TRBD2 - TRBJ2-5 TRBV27 TGTGCCAGCAGTTCACTAGCGGAAAGCTTCGCGGAGACCCAGTACTTC CASSSLAESFAETQYF
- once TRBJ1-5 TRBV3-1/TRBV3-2 TGTGCCAGCAGCCCGGACAGTAGCAATCAGCCCCAGCATTTT CASSPDSSNQPQHF
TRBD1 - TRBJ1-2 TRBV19 TGTGCCAGTAGTACCCTGCGGACAGGGGCAAGGGGCTACACCTTC CASSTLRTGARGYTF
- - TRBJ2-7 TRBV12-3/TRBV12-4 TGTGCCAGCGCGCTCGGAGAAACCTACGAGCAGTACTTC CASALGETYEQYF
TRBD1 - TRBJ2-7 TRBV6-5 TGTGCCAGCACCCTGGACAGGACGAGCTCCTACGAGCAGTACTTC CASTLDRTSSYEQYF
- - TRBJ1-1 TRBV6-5 TGTGCCAGCAGTTACTCTAGCCGGGGGAGGACTGAAGCTTTCTTT CASSYSSRGRTEAFF
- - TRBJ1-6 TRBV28 TGTGCCAGCAGTTTACATCAGGGGATGGGCTCACCCCTCCACTTT CASSLHQGMGSPLHF
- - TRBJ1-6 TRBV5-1 TGCGCCAGCAGCTCGGGAGGGGGGGGCTATTCACCCCTCCACTTT CASSSGGGGYSPLHF
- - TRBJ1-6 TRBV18 TGTGCCAGCTCACCGAAACTAAACAAGAGCTCCTATAATTCACCCCTCCACTTT CASSPKLNKSSYNSPLHF
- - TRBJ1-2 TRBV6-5 TGTGCCAGCAGCCCCGGGGGGGACTATGGCTACACCTTC CASSPGGDYGYTF
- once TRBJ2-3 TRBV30 TGTGCCGGGCAGACAGGCTATCAATATACGCAGTATTTT CAGQTGYQYTQYF
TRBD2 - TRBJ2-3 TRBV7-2 TGTGCCAGCAGTACAAGGCGGGCGGGAGGCCAAACAGATACGCAGTATTTT CASSTRRAGGQTDTQYF
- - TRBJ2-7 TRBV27 TGTGCCAGCAGCCCTCCCCAGGCGGGTCTCTACGAGCAGTACTTC CASSPPQAGLYEQYF